These 29 T cell receptor beta chains were all obtained from the same sample, sequenced in a study of T cell responses to AZD1222 COVID-19 vaccine. Profiled with immunoSEQ multiplex PCR; TCRdb holds only in-frame clones, not every one. This table holds 120,000 or so clones, more than 65% found once. The sequences come from peripheral blood, collected 28 days after the second AZD1222 dose. The source is an adult who received the AZD1222 COVID-19 vaccine.

This clone appeared once. This CDR3 is also generated by other DNA sequences in the sample. CDR3 DNA: TGTGCCAGCAGTGGGGATGGGGGCAATCAGCCCCAGCATTTT. It translates to CASSGDGGNQPQHF. The chain employs TRBV2 and TRBJ1-5; no clear D. V was trimmed by 4 bases and J by 2 bases, leaving 9 bases between them. Germline assignment: CDR1 SNHLY and CDR2 FYNNEI. This CDR3 region has 14 residues.

This clone was observed a handful of times. This chain links TRBV27 with TRBJ1-6, with TRBD1 as a possible D gene (5 bases). There are 15 residues in the CDR3. V lost 4 bases, J lost 8 bases, and 15 bases lay in between. CDR1 is MNHEY and CDR2 is SMNVEV in the germline V gene (reference sequence). The CDR3 DNA reads TGTGCCAGCAGTTCACAACAGGTTTCAGATTCACCCCTCCACTTT. Translating gives CASSSQQVSDSPLHF.

This clone came up once. The chain is built from TRBV27 and TRBJ2-5; D assignment may be TRBD1 or TRBD2 (6 bases each). Germline CDR1 is MNHEY and CDR2 is SMNVEV (reference sequence). CDR3 length equals 17 residues. V lost 0 bases and J lost 2, with 16 bases in between. CDR3 sequence: CASSLSGGTGWQETQYF. The CDR3 coding sequence is TGTGCCAGCAGTTTATCAGGGGGGACGGGGTGGCAAGAGACCCAGTACTTC.

The chain links TRBV29-1 to TRBJ1-6; TRBD1 matches 8 bases. Germline V CDR1 and CDR2: SQVTM, ANQGSEA. J gave up 12 bases and V 5 bases, and 6 bases lay outside the gene matches. This CDR3 spans 12 amino acids. CDR3 coding DNA: TGCAGCGTTCAACAAACAGGGGGACCCCTCCACTTT. Translation: CSVQQTGGPLHF.

V is TRBV10-3 and J is TRBJ2-7; 9 bases map to TRBD1. There are 14 residues in the CDR3. The V gene end was trimmed by 4 bases and the J gene end by 7 bases; junction bases not matched to a gene: 8. Germline CDR1 ENHRY, CDR2 SYGVKD. The CDR3 nucleotides are TGTGCCATCAGTGGCCGGGACAGGGACGTAGAGCAGTACTTC. Its protein product is CAISGRDRDVEQYF.

The CDR3 region has the DNA TGTGCCAGCAGCTTAACACAGAACACTGAAGCTTTCTTT. It encodes CASSLTQNTEAFF. This chain uses TRBV7-9 with TRBJ1-1; D not resolved. The germline gives CDR1 SEHNR, CDR2 FQNEAQ (reference sequence). Trimming removed 2 bases at V and 1 base at J, with 5 bases between. The CDR3 length is 13 residues.

The chain carries TRBV27 and TRBJ2-1, with 7 bases aligning to TRBD2. Germline V gives CDR1 MNHEY, CDR2 SMNVEV (reference sequence). With 4 bases clipped from V and 0 bases from J, the junction kept 6 bases outside the gene matches. The CDR3 runs 16 residues. CDR3 in amino acids: CASSWLRTSSYNEQFF. CDR3 in DNA: TGTGCCAGCAGTTGGCTCAGGACTAGCTCCTACAATGAGCAGTTCTTC.

The rearrangement joins TRBV5-8 to TRBJ2-3; D is unresolved. Germline loops: CDR1 SGHTS, CDR2 YDEGEE. The CDR3 is 15 residues long. With 0 bases removed from V and 4 bases from J, the gap between germline ends came to 12 bases. CDR3 residues: CASSLGQAPSDTQYF. The CDR3 DNA is TGTGCCAGCAGCTTGGGTCAGGCCCCCTCAGATACGCAGTATTTT. Based on the CDR3 plus reference TRBV5-8 and TRBJ2-3, the full variable domain is EAGVTQSPTHLIKTRGQQATLRCSPISGHTSVYWYQQALGLGLQFLLWYDEGEERNRGNFPPRFSGRQFPNYSSELNVNALELEDSALYLCASSLGQAPSDTQYFGPGTRLTVL.

V gene TRBV28 combines with J gene TRBJ2-5, with D unclear. The V gene lost 1 base and the J gene lost 0 bases, with 0 bases spanning the gap. The CDR3 contains 12 residues. CDR1 and CDR2 from the germline V gene are MDHEN and SYDVKM. CDR3 in amino acids: CASSLYQETQYF. CDR3 nucleotide sequence: TGTGCCAGCAGTTTATACCAAGAGACCCAGTACTTC. Based on the CDR3 plus reference TRBV28 and TRBJ2-5, the full variable domain is DVKVTQSSRYLVKRTGEKVFLECVQDMDHENMFWYRQDPGLGLRLIYFSYDVKMKEKGDIPEGYSVSREKKERFSLILESASTNQTSMYLCASSLYQETQYFGPGTRLLVL.

The chain carries TRBV19 and TRBJ1-2, with TRBD1 matching 11 bases. V lost 5 bases, J lost 7 bases, and 6 bases stayed unmatched. CDR3 length: 14 residues. Germline V CDR1 and CDR2: LNHDA, SQIVND (reference sequence). Here the CDR3 reads CASSGQGAGGGYTF. CDR3 bases: TGTGCCAGTAGTGGACAGGGGGCTGGGGGTGGCTACACCTTC.

The chain is built from TRBV9 and TRBJ2-7, with 8 bases matching TRBD1. This CDR3 region has 14 residues. Germline CDR1 is SGDLS and CDR2 is YYNGEE. The J segment lost 6 bases and the V segment lost 3 bases, leaving 8 bases of the junction unmatched. The CDR3 region has the DNA TGTGCCAGCAGCGCTAAGGACAGGGTCCTCGAGCAGTACTTC. Its translation: CASSAKDRVLEQYF.

The chain is built from TRBV19 and TRBJ1-5; TRBD1 might be the D (5 bases). V shed 0 bases and J shed 0 bases, with 15 bases lying between them. Germline-derived CDR1 and CDR2 are LNHDA and SQIVND (reference sequence). The CDR3 contains 18 residues. The CDR3 sequence is CASSIDSGFKYSNQPQHF. The CDR3 nucleotides are TGTGCCAGTAGTATAGATTCAGGGTTCAAATATAGCAATCAGCCCCAGCATTTT. Together with reference TRBV19 and TRBJ1-5, the CDR3 gives the full variable domain: DGGITQSPKYLFRKEGQNVTLSCEQNLNHDAMYWYRQDPGQGLRLIYYSQIVNDFQKGDIAEGYSVSREKKESFPLTVTSAQKNPTAFYLCASSIDSGFKYSNQPQHFGDGTRLSIL.

Of note for this clone: The junction shows a germline mismatch at one end, possibly a read error. The genes are TRBV7-7 and TRBJ2-1; no clear D. The germline gives CDR1 SSHAT, CDR2 FNYEAQ (reference sequence). This CDR3 contains 13 residues. This CDR3 is CASSPGSYNEQFF. As DNA, the CDR3 is TGTGCTAGCAGCCCTGGTTCCTACAATGAGCAGTTCTTC.

The chain combines TRBV25-1 with TRBJ1-1, with unresolved D. Trimming removed 4 bases at V and 0 bases at J, with 12 bases between. The CDR3 spans 15 residues. Germline V lookup: CDR1 MGHDK, CDR2 SYGVNS. The CDR3 DNA sequence: TGTGCCAGCAGTGGGCGGAAAAGTATGAACACTGAAGCTTTCTTT. Translated: CASSGRKSMNTEAFF.

The chain uses TRBV7-9 and TRBJ1-5; D not certain. This CDR3 contains 12 residues. V was trimmed by 9 bases and J by 6 bases, leaving 12 bases between them. The germline gives CDR1 SEHNR, CDR2 FQNEAQ (reference sequence). The CDR3, as DNA: TGTGCCAGGACCTTAAGATGTCAGCCCCAGCATTTT. Translated, it gives CARTLRCQPQHF.

The CDR3 sequence: CASSYREGSGNTIYF. The CDR3 coding sequence is TGTGCCAGCAGTTACCGTGAGGGCTCTGGAAACACCATATATTTT. The V and J genes are TRBV6-5 and TRBJ1-3; no clear D gene. Per the germline V gene, CDR1 is MNHEY and CDR2 is SVGAGI. Trimming left V 2 bases short and J 0 bases short, with 8 bases between. The CDR3 is made up of 15 amino acids.

The chain links TRBV18 to TRBJ2-7; 11 bases line up with TRBD1. With V trimmed by 2 bases and J by 5 bases, 2 bases remained unmatched. Looked up from germline, CDR1 is KGHSH and CDR2 is LQKENI. The CDR3 is 14 residues long. CDR3 in DNA: TGTGCCAGCTCACCATGGACAGGGGGCGACGAGCAGTACTTC. Its translation is CASSPWTGGDEQYF.

This clone has more than one count but fewer than ten. The chain joins TRBV9 to TRBJ1-3; D gene uncertain. Per the germline V gene, CDR1 is SGDLS and CDR2 is YYNGEE. V shed 0 bases and J shed 4 bases, with 11 bases lying between them. CDR3 length: 15 residues. Written as DNA, the CDR3 is TGTGCCAGCAGCGTAGACCACGGCGGAGGAAACACCATATATTTT. Amino acid sequence: CASSVDHGGGNTIYF. Full variable domain (outside the CDR3, taken from reference TRBV9 and TRBJ1-3): DSGVTQTPKHLITATGQRVTLRCSPRSGDLSVYWYQQSLDQGLQFLIQYYNGEERAKGNILERFSAQQFPDLHSELNLSSLELGDSALYFCASSVDHGGGNTIYFGEGSWLTVV.

V usage is TRBV19 and J usage is TRBJ2-1, with D perhaps TRBD2 (6 bases). The CDR3 extends over 16 amino acids. Germline assignment: CDR1 LNHDA and CDR2 SQIVND (reference sequence). Deletions cut 5 bases from V and 3 bases from J, with 17 bases between. The CDR3 sequence: CASSAGPGVVYNEQFF. Here the CDR3 DNA reads TGTGCCAGTAGTGCGGGGCCGGGGGTGGTCTACAATGAGCAGTTCTTC.

The rearrangement links TRBV7-9 to TRBJ2-1; D may correspond to TRBD1 or TRBD2 (5 bases each). This CDR3 is built from 15 residues. Germline loops: CDR1 SEHNR, CDR2 FQNEAQ (reference sequence). The V gene lost 7 bases and the J gene lost 5 bases, with 18 bases spanning the gap. The DNA of the CDR3 is TGTGCCAGCACCCTAAGCTGGGACGGAGACAATGAGCAGTTCTTC. This sequence encodes CASTLSWDGDNEQFF. Based on the CDR3 plus reference TRBV7-9 and TRBJ2-1, the full variable domain is DTGVSQNPRHKITKRGQNVTFRCDPISEHNRLYWYRQTLGQGPEFLTYFQNEAQLEKSRLLSDRFSAERPKGSFSTLEIQRTEQGDSAMYLCASTLSWDGDNEQFFGPGTRLTVL.

The rearrangement joins TRBV6-2 or TRBV6-3 to TRBJ2-7, with 7 bases that match TRBD2. V lost 0 bases and J lost 12; bases outside the gene matches: 5. The germline V gene has CDR1 MNHEY and CDR2 SVGEGT. The CDR3 runs 12 residues. As DNA, the CDR3 is TGTGCCAGCAGTTACTCCTGGGCTAGCGGGTACTTC. Translating it yields CASSYSWASGYF.

This chain links TRBV27 with TRBJ2-7, with D maybe TRBD1 (5 bases). The CDR3 has 14 amino acids. Trimming stripped 5 bases from V and 1 base from J, with 12 bases between. The germline V gene encodes CDR1 MNHEY and CDR2 SMNVEV (reference sequence). The CDR3 is CASSLLRQSYEQYF. The CDR3, as DNA: TGTGCCAGCAGTCTCCTCCGACAGTCCTACGAGCAGTACTTC.

The V and J genes are TRBV7-9 and TRBJ1-3; D unresolved. The CDR3 spans 15 residues. The V and J ends lost 2 bases and 6 bases respectively, with 14 bases between them. From germline, CDR1 is SEHNR and CDR2 FQNEAQ (reference sequence). CDR3: CASSLKEGDPNTIYF. CDR3 DNA: TGTGCCAGCAGCTTAAAGGAGGGCGATCCAAACACCATATATTTT.

J is TRBJ2-1 and V is TRBV21-1; the table assigns TRBD2, which was not confirmed against the DNA. TRBV21-1 counts as a pseudogene. CDR3 size: 13 residues. CDR3 nucleotides: TGTGCCAGCAGAGAGGGGAGGAGGAATGAGCAGTTCTTC. It encodes CASREGRRNEQFF.

The V call is TRBV7-6, the J call TRBJ1-5; 7 positions match TRBD1. V lost 1 base and J lost 5; bases outside the gene matches: 11. Germline-derived CDR1 and CDR2 are SGHVS and FNYEAQ. CDR3 length: 17 residues. CDR3 DNA: TGTGCCAGCAGCTTAGAGATTGGGACAGTGGGCTATCAGCCCCAGCATTTT. Protein: CASSLEIGTVGYQPQHF.

Only a few counts were recorded for this clone. The V and J genes are TRBV5-1 and TRBJ1-2; 8 positions match TRBD1. J was trimmed by 6 bases and V by 2 bases; bases with no gene match: 6. The CDR3 is 14 amino acids. The germline V gene encodes CDR1 SGHRS and CDR2 YFSETQ. For the CDR3, the DNA is TGCGCCAGCAGCTTCGCTGCAGGGGGCGATGGCTACACCTTC. Protein product: CASSFAAGGDGYTF.

The CDR3 region is CASSPTGVGYTF. As DNA, the CDR3 is TGTGCCAGCTCACCGACAGGGGTTGGCTACACCTTC. This chain uses TRBV18 with TRBJ1-2, with 8 positions matching TRBD1. This CDR3 contains 12 residues. Losses at the gene ends were 3 bases for V and 7 bases for J; bases not matched to a gene: 1. Germline V gene data show CDR1 as KGHSH and CDR2 as LQKENI.

The chain carries TRBV29-1 and TRBJ1-2; tentatively, D is TRBD1 (5 bases). V was cut by 2 bases and J by 7 bases, with 20 bases left in between. This CDR3 contains 15 residues. The germline V gene has CDR1 SQVTM and CDR2 ANQGSEA. CDR3 in DNA: TGCAGCGTTGAAACTCTGGGGACGGGCCCAGTTGGCTACACCTTC. It is translated as CSVETLGTGPVGYTF.

This chain joins TRBV27 and TRBJ2-1; 9 bases align to TRBD1. Trimming cost V 5 bases and J 6 bases; bases outside gene matches: 11. The CDR3 loop spans 16 amino acids. The germline V gene has CDR1 MNHEY and CDR2 SMNVEV (reference sequence). The CDR3 DNA reads TGTGCCAGCAGTACTATAGGGGGGACAGGGCCCAATGAGCAGTTCTTC. Its translation is CASSTIGGTGPNEQFF.